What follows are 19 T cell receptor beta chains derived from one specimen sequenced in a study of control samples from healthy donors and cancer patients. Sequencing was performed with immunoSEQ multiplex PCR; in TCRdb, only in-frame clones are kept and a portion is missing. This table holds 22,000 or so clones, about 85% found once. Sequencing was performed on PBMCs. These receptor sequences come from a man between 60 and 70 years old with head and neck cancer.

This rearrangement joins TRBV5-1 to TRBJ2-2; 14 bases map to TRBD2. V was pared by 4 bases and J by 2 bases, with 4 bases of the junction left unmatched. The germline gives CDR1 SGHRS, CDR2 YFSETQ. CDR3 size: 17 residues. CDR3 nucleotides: TGCGCCAGCAGCACAGGACTAGCGGGAGGAAACACCGGGGAGCTGTTTTTT. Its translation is CASSTGLAGGNTGELFF. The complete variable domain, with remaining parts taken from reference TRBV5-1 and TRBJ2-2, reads KAGVTQTPRYLIKTRGQQVTLSCSPISGHRSVSWYQQTPGQGLQFLFEYFSETQRNKGNFPGRFSGRQFSNSRSEMNVSTLELGDSALYLCASSTGLAGGNTGELFFGEGSRLTVL.

Here the CDR3 DNA reads TGTGCCAGCAGCGGTATAGGTCGGGTGAACACTGAAGCTTTCTTT. Translated: CASSGIGRVNTEAFF. The gene calls are TRBV27 and TRBJ1-1; D gene ambiguous. V shed 6 bases and J shed 0 bases, with 14 bases lying between them. This CDR3 has 15 amino acids. Per the germline V gene, CDR1 is MNHEY and CDR2 is SMNVEV (reference sequence).

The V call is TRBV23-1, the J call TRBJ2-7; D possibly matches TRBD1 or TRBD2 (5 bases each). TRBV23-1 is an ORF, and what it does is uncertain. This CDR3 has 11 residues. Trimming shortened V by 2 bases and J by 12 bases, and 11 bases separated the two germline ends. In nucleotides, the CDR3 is TGCGCCAGCAGTCAAAGGGACGGTCTGTACGTC. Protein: CASSQRDGLYV.

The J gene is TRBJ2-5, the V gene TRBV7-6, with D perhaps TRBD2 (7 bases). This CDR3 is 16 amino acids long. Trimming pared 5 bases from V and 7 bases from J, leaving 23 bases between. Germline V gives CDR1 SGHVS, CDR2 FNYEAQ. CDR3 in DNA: TGTGCCAGCAGCCCCAGTAGGGGGAGGGAGTACGGGACCCAGTACTTC. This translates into CASSPSRGREYGTQYF.

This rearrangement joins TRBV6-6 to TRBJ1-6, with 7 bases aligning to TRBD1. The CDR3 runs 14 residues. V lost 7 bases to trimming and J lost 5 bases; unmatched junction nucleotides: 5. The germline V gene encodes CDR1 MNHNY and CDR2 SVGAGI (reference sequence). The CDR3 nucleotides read TGTGCCAGCAACCGGGACAGACATAATTCACCCCTCCACTTT. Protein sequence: CASNRDRHNSPLHF.

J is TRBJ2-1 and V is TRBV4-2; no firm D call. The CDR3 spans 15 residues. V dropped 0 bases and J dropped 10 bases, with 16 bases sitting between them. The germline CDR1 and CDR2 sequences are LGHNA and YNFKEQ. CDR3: CASSQDKGSPREQFF. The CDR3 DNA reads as TGTGCCAGCAGCCAAGATAAAGGCTCCCCTCGGGAGCAGTTCTTC.

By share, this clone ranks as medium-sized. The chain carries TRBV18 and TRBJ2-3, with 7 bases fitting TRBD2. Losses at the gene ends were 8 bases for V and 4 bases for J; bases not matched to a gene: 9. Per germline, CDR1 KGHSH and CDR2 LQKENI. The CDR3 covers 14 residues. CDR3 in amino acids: CASLEAGVADTQYF. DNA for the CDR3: TGTGCCAGCCTGGAGGCGGGAGTGGCAGATACGCAGTATTTT.

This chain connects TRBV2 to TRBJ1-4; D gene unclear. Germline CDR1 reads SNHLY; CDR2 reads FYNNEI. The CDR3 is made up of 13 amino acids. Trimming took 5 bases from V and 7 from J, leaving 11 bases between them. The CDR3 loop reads CASSLPRGEKLFF. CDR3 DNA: TGTGCCAGCAGTCTTCCTCGGGGTGAAAAACTGTTTTTT.

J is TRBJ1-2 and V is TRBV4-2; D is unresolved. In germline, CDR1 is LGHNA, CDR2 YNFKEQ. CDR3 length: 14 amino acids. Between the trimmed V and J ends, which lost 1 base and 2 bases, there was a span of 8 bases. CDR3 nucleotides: TGTGCCAGCAGCCAAGGGGAGAGGAACTATGGCTACACCTTC. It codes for CASSQGERNYGYTF.

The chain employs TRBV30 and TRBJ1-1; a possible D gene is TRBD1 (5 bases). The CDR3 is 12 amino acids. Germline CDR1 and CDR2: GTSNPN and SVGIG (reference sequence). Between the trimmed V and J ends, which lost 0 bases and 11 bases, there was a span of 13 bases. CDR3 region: CAWSVRGPGAFF. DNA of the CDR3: TGTGCCTGGAGTGTAAGGGGACCTGGGGCTTTCTTT.

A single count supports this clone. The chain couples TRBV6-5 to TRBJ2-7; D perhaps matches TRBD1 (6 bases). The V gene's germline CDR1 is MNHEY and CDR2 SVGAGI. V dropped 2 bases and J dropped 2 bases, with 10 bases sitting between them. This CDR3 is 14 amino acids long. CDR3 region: CASSYTAGAYEQYF. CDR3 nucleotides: TGTGCCAGCAGTTACACGGCAGGGGCCTACGAGCAGTACTTC.

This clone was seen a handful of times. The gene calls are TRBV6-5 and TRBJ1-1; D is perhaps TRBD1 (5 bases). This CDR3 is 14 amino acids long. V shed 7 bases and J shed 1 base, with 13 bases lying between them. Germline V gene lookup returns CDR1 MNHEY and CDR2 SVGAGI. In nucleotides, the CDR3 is TGTGCCAGCATTACCCCTGGGGGGAACACTGAAGCTTTCTTT. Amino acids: CASITPGGNTEAFF.

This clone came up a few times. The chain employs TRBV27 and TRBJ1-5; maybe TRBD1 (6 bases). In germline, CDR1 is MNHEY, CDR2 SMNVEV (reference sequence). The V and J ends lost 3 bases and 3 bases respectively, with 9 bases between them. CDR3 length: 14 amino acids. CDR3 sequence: CASSLGGSNQPQHF. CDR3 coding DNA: TGTGCCAGCAGTTTGGGGGGCTCCAATCAGCCCCAGCATTTT.

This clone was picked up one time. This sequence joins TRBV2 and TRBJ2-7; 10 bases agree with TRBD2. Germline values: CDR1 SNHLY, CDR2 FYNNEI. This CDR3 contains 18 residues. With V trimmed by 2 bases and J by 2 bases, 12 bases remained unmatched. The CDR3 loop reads CASSERGLAGVLAYEQYF. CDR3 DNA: TGTGCCAGCAGTGAACGAGGTCTAGCGGGAGTTTTGGCCTACGAGCAGTACTTC.

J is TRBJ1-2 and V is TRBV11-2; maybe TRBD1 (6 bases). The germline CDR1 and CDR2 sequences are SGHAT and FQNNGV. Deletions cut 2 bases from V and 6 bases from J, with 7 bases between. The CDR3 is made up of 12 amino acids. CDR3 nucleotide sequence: TGTGCCAGCAGCTTAAAGGGGGATGGCTACACCTTC. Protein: CASSLKGDGYTF.

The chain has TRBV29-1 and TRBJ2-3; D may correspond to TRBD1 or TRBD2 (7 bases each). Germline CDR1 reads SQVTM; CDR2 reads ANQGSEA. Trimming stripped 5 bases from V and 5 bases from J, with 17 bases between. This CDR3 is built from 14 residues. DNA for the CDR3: TGCAGCGTTAGACAGGGAGGGTTCCAAGATACGCAGTATTTT. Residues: CSVRQGGFQDTQYF.

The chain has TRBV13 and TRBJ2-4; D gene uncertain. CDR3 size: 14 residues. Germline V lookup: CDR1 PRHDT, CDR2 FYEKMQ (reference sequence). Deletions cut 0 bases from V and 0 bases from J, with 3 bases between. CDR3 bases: TGTGCCAGCAGCTTAGGGGGAGCCAAAAACATTCAGTACTTC. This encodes CASSLGGAKNIQYF.

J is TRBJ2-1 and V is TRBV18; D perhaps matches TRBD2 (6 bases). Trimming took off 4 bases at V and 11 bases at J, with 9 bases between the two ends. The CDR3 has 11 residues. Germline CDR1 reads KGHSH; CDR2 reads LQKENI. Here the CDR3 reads CASSRGEKQFF. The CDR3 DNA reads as TGTGCCAGCTCACGCGGGGAGAAGCAGTTCTTC.

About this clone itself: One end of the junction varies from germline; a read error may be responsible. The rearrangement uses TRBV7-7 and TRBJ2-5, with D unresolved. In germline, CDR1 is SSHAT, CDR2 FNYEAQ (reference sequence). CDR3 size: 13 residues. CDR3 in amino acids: CASSLGYQETQYF. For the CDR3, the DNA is TGTGCTAGCAGTCTAGGATATCAAGAGACCCAGTACTTC.